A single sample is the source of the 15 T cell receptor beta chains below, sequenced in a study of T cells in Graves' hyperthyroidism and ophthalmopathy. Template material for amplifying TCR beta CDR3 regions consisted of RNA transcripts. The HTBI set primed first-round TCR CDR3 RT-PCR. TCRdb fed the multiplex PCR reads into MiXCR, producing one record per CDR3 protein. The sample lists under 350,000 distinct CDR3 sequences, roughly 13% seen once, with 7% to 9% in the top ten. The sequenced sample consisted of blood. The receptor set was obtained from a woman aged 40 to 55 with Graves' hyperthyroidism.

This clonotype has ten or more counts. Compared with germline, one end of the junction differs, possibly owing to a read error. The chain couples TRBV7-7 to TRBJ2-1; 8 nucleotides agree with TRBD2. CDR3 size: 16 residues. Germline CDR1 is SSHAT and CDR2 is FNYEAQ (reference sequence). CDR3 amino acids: CASSPGGREARNEQFF. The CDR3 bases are TGTGCTAGCAGCCCCGGGGGGCGGGAGGCGCGGAATGAGCAGTTCTTC.

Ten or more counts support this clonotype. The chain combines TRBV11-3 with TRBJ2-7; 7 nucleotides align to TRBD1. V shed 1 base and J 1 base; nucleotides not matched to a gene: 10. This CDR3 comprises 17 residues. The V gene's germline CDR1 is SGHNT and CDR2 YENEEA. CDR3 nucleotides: TGTGCCAGCAGCTTAGTCTTCTCGAACAGGGGATCCTACGAGCAGTACTTC. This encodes CASSLVFSNRGSYEQYF.

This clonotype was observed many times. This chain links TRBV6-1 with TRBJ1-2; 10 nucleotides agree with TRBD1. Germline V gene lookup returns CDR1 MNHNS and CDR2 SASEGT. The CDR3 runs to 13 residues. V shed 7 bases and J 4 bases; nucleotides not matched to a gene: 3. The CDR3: CASTRTGGYGYTF. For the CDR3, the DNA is TGTGCCAGCACCAGGACAGGGGGCTATGGCTACACCTTC.

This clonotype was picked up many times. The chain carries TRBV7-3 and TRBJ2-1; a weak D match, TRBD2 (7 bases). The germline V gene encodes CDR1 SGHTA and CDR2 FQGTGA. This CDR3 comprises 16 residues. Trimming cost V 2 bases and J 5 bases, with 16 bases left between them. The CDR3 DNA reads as TGTGCCAGCAGCTTATTAGGGGGGGCAGGGAACAATGAGCAGTTCTTC. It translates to CASSLLGGAGNNEQFF.

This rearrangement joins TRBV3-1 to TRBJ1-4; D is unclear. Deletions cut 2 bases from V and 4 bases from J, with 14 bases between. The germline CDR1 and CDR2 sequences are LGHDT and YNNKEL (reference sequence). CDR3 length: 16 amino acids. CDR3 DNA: TGTGCCAGCAGCCAAAGCTCTCCGGAGGGTAATGAAAAACTGTTTTTT. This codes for CASSQSSPEGNEKLFF.

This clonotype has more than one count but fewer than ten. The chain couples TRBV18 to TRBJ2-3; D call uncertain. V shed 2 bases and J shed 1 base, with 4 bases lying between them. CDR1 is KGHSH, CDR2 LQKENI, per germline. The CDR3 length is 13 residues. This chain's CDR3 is CASSPAGTDTQYF. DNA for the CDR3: TGTGCCAGCTCACCAGCAGGCACAGATACGCAGTATTTT.

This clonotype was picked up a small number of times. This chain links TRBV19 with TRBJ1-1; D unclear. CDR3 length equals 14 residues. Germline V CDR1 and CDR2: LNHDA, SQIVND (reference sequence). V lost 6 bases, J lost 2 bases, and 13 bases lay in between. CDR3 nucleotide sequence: TGTGCCAGTAGCGCTCGGTCCCCAAACACTGAAGCTTTCTTT. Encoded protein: CASSARSPNTEAFF.

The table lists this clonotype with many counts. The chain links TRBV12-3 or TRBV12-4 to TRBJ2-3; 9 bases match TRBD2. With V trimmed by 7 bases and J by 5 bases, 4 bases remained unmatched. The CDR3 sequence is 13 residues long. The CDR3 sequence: CASMSGRKDTQYF. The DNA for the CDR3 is TGTGCCAGCATGAGCGGGAGGAAAGATACGCAGTATTTT.

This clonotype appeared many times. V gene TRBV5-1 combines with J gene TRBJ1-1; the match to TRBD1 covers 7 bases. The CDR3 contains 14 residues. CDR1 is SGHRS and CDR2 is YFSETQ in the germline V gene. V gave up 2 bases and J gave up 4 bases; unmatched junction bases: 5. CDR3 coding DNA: TGCGCCAGCAGCTTCCACAGGGGCGGCACTGAAGCTTTCTTT. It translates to CASSFHRGGTEAFF.

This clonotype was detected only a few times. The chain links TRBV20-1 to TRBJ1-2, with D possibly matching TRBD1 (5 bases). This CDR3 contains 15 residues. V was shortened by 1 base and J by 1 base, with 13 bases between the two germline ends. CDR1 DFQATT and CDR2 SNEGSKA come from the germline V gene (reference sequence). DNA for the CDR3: TGCAGTGCTAGAGGCGAGGGGTCACGTAACTATGGCTACACCTTC. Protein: CSARGEGSRNYGYTF.

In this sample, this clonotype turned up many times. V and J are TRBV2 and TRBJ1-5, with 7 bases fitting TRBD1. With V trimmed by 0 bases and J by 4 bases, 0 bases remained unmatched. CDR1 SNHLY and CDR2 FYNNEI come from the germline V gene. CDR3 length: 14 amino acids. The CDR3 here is CASSEARGNQPQHF. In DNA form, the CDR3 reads TGTGCCAGCAGTGAAGCCAGGGGGAATCAGCCCCAGCATTTT. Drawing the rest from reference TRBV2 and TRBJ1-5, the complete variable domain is EPEVTQTPSHQVTQMGQEVILRCVPISNHLYFYWYRQILGQKVEFLVSFYNNEISEKSEIFDDQFSVERPDGSNFTLKIRSTKLEDSAMYFCASSEARGNQPQHFGDGTRLSIL.

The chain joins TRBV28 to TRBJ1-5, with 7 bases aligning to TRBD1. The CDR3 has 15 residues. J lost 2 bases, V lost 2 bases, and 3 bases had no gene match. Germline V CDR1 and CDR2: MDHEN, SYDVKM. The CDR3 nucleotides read TGTGCCAGCAGTTTACTCCAGGGGGGCAATCAGCCCCAGCATTTT. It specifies CASSLLQGGNQPQHF.

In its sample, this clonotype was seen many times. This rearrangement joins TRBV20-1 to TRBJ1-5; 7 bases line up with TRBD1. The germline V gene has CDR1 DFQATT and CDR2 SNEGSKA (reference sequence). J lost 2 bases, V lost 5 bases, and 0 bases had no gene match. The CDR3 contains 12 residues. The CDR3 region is CSAGQGNQPQHF. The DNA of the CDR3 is TGCAGTGCTGGACAGGGCAATCAGCCCCAGCATTTT.

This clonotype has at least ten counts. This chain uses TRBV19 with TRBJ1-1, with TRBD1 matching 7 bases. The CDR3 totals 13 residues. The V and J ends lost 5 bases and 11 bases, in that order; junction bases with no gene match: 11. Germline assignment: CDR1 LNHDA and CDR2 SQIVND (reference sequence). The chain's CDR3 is CASSPRGGTVAFF. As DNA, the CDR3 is TGTGCCAGTAGTCCCCGAGGAGGGACAGTCGCTTTCTTT.

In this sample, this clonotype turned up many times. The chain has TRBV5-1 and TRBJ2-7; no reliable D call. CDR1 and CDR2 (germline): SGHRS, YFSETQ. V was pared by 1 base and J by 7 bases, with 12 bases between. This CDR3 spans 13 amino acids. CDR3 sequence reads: CASSLYEPSEQYF. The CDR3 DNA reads TGCGCCAGCAGCTTGTACGAACCGAGTGAGCAGTACTTC. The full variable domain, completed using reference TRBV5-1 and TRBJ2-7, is KAGVTQTPRYLIKTRGQQVTLSCSPISGHRSVSWYQQTPGQGLQFLFEYFSETQRNKGNFPGRFSGRQFSNSRSEMNVSTLELGDSALYLCASSLYEPSEQYFGPGTRLTVT.